Listed here is a single T cell receptor (beta chain). Its specificity is not known. Measured with immunoSEQ multiplex PCR; TCRdb has only the in-frame clones, and not every one. The sample holds approximately 3,400 clones, roughly three quarters seen once. This specimen belongs to a study of T cell repertoires in ileal Crohn's disease. Turning to the study itself: All patients had surgery for stricturing (roughly 61%) or penetrating (about 40%) disease. Study-wide points: High-frequency clones were more common in sorted CD8 than CD4 cells. Clonal expansions were more frequent in active smokers than non-smokers at surgery.

The sorted cells were lamina propria lymphocytes from surgical specimens, first isolated by density gradient. Eligibility required adulthood, ileal or ileocolonic Crohn's disease and indicated ileocolonic resection. The material sequenced was CD4+ T cells sorted from the ileum. The sequence was collected from an adult with Crohn's disease.

CDR3 DNA: TGTGCCAGCAGACAGGGCTCCTCAACTAATGAAAAACTGTTTTTT. This translates into CASRQGSSTNEKLFF. The chain uses TRBV6-5 and TRBJ1-4; tentative D call: TRBD1 (6 bases). Trimming pared 6 bases from V and 0 bases from J, leaving 11 bases between. The CDR3 contains 15 residues. The germline V gene encodes CDR1 MNHEY and CDR2 SVGAGI.